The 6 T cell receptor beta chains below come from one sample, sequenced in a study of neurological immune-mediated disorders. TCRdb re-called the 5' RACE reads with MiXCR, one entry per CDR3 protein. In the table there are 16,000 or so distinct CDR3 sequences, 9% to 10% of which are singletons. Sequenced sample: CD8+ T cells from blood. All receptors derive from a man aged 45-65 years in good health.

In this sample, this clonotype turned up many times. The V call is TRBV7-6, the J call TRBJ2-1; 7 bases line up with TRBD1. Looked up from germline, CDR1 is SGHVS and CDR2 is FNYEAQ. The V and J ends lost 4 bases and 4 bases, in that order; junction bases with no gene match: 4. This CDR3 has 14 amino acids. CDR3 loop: CASSSPGQYNEQFF. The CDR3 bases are TGTGCCAGCAGCTCCCCGGGACAGTACAATGAGCAGTTCTTC.

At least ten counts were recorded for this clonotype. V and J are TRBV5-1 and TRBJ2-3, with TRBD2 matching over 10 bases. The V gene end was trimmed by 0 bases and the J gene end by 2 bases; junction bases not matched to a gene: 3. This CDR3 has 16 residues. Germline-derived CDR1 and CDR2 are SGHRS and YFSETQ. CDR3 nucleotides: TGCGCCAGCAGCTTGGGGCTAGCGGGAGACACAGATACGCAGTATTTT. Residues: CASSLGLAGDTDTQYF.

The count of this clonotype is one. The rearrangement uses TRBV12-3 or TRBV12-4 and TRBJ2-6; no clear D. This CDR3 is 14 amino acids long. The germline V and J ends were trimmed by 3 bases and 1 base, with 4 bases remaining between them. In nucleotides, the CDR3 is TGTGCCAGCAGTTTGGATTCTGGGGCCAACGTCCTGACTTTC. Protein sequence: CASSLDSGANVLTF.

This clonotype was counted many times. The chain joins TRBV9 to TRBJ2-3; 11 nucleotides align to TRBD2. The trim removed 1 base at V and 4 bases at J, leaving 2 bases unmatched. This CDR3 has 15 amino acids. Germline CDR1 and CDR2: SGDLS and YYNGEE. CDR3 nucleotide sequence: TGTGCCAGCAGCGTACTAGCGGGAGGAGCAGATACGCAGTATTTT. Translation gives CASSVLAGGADTQYF. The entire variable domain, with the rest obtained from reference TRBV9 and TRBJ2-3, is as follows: DSGVTQTPKHLITATGQRVTLRCSPRSGDLSVYWYQQSLDQGLQFLIQYYNGEERAKGNILERFSAQQFPDLHSELNLSSLELGDSALYFCASSVLAGGADTQYFGPGTRLTVL.

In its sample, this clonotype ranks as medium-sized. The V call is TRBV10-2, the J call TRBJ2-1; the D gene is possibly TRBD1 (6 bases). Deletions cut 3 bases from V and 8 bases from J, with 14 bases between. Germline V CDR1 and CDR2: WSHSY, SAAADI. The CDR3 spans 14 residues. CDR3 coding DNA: TGCGCCAGCAGTGATCTTAGACAGGTGGATGAGCAGTTCTTC. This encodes CASSDLRQVDEQFF.

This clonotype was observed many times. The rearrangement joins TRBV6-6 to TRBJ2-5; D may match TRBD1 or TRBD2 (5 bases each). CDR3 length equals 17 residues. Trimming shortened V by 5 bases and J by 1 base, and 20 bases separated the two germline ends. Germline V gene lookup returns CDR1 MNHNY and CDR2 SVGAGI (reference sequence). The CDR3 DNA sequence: TGTGCCAGCAGTCCCGCCGAATACCCAGGGAGCCAAGAGACCCAGTACTTC. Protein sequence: CASSPAEYPGSQETQYF.